This is a list of T cell receptor beta chains from one sample in a study of spatial heterogeneity in lung cancer. In TCRdb, the 5' RACE reads were re-called with MiXCR into one record per CDR3 protein. The sample lists over 40,000 distinct CDR3 sequences, about 11% seen once, with roughly 32% in the top ten. The sequences come from PBMCs, collected at follow-up. Receptor source: a male donor with early-stage non-small cell lung cancer. Each CDR3 is given without its conserved first and last residue. The order of the fields is J gene, V gene, CDR3 protein.

TRBJ1-2 | TRBV7-2 | ASGGAGSFNLYGYT
TRBJ2-3 | TRBV7-3 | ASSLTSGRAQNTQY
TRBJ2-7 | TRBV20-1 | SAAYFGRQSYEQY
TRBJ1-5 | TRBV29-1 | SVVFQNSNQPQH
TRBJ2-3 | TRBV20-1 | SAGRSAGGDTQY
TRBJ2-7 | TRBV7-2 | ASSLAGTGAPYEQY
TRBJ1-2 | TRBV4-2 | ASSQDREGNYGYT
TRBJ1-1 | TRBV6-2/TRBV6-3 | ASSAGTDEAF
TRBJ1-1 | TRBV12-3/TRBV12-4 | ASSPSMNMNTEAF
TRBJ2-1 | TRBV9 | ASSPEGLAGVASYNEQF
TRBJ1-4 | TRBV7-2 | ASSLGSFEKLF
TRBJ1-2 | TRBV6-5 | ASSSPGVYGYT
TRBJ2-2 | TRBV5-1 | ASSLGLNTGELF
TRBJ2-7 | TRBV20-1 | SAISGGNSYEQY
TRBJ1-4 | TRBV13 | ASSYTKQGLNEKLF
TRBJ2-1 | TRBV28 | ASSPTSSSYNEQF
TRBJ2-5 | TRBV5-5 | ASRDRVQETQY
TRBJ1-1 | TRBV30 | AWSVKGADKAF
TRBJ2-7 | TRBV9 | ASSVAPSASYEQY
TRBJ1-6 | TRBV2 | ASNLPPTGGNSPLH
TRBJ1-2 | TRBV12-3/TRBV12-4 | ASSFSDYGYT
TRBJ2-3 | TRBV7-2 | ASSLQGARADTQY
TRBJ2-7 | TRBV19 | ASSYIAAGVPEQY
TRBJ2-3 | TRBV6-6 | ASSWGSTGTDTQY
TRBJ1-2 | TRBV5-4 | ASSLATGGDNGYT
TRBJ1-2 | TRBV7-3 | ASSSDGGPTYGYT
TRBJ2-1 | TRBV6-5 | ASSPRASGRGSEQF
TRBJ2-7 | TRBV7-3 | ASLRGEGDEQY
TRBJ2-1 | TRBV19 | TGQGARGQF
TRBJ1-1 | TRBV6-1 | ASSARTGGNTEAF
TRBJ2-3 | TRBV7-2 | ASSLGLASTDTQY
TRBJ1-1 | TRBV6-5 | ASSLTQEANTEAF
TRBJ1-4 | TRBV28 | ASSLEPGWGEKLF
TRBJ2-5 | TRBV4-3 | ASSQEVTEETQY
TRBJ2-3 | TRBV5-5 | ASSLDFVGVTDTQY
TRBJ2-3 | TRBV27 | ASSGNTDTQY
TRBJ1-1 | TRBV19 | ASSDNPRGNTEAF
TRBJ2-2 | TRBV7-9 | ASSYAVTGELF
TRBJ1-2 | TRBV20-1 | SASDGVKPNYGYT
TRBJ2-6 | TRBV11-2 | ASSFRVSGANVLT
TRBJ2-3 | TRBV6-5 | ASTRRQRTDTQY
TRBJ2-7 | TRBV29-1 | SVEDDSSYEQY
TRBJ1-5 | TRBV19 | ASSIGLTGTGGLAGNQPQH